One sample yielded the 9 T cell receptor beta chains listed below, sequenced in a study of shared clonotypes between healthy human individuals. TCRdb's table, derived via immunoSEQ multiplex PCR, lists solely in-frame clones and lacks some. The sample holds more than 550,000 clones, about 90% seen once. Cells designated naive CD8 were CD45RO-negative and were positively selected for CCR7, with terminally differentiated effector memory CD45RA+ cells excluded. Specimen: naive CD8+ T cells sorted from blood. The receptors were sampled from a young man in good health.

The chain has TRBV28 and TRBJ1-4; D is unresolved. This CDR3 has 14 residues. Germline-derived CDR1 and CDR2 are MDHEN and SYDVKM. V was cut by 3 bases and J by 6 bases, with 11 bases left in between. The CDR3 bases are TGTGCCAGCAGTTTCAGGCTTTGGGATGAAAAACTGTTTTTT. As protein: CASSFRLWDEKLFF.

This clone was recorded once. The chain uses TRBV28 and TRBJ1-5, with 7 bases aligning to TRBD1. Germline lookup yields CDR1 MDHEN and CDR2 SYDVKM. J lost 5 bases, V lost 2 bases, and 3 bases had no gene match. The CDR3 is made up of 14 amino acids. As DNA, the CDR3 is TGTGCCAGCAGTTTAGACAGGGAGGATCAGCCCCAGCATTTT. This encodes CASSLDREDQPQHF.

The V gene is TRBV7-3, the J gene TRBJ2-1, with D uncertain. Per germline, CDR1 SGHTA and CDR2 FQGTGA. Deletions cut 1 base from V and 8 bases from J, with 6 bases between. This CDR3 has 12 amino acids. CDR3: CASSLSGDEQFF. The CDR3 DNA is TGTGCCAGCAGCTTAAGTGGGGATGAGCAGTTCTTC.

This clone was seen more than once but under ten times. CDR3 sequence: CASSLGLANEQFF. The CDR3 coding sequence is TGTGCCAGCAGTCTGGGACTAGCGAATGAGCAGTTCTTC. The chain is built from TRBV27 and TRBJ2-1, with 10 bases lining up with TRBD2. J gave up 7 bases and V 5 bases, and 2 bases lay outside the gene matches. The CDR3 is made up of 13 amino acids. CDR1 MNHEY and CDR2 SMNVEV come from the germline V gene (reference sequence).

The CDR3 nucleotides read TGCGCCAGCAGCCCCGTGGACAGGGGCAATCAGCCCCAGCATTTT. Protein product: CASSPVDRGNQPQHF. J is TRBJ1-5 and V is TRBV4-1; 8 positions agree with TRBD1. CDR3 length equals 15 residues. The germline V gene encodes CDR1 MGHRA and CDR2 YSYEKL. Trimming cost V 4 bases and J 2 bases; bases outside gene matches: 4.

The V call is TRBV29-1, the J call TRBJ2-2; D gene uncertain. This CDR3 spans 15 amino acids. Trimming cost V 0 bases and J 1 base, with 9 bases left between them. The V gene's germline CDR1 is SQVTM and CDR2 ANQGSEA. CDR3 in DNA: TGCAGCGTTGAAGATGCTCACATGAACACCGGGGAGCTGTTTTTT. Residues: CSVEDAHMNTGELFF.

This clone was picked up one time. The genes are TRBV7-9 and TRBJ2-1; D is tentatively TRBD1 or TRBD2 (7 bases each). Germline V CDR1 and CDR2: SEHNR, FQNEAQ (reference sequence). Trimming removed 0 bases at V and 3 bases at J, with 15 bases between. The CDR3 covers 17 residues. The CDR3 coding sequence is TGTGCCAGCAGCTTAGCGCAGGGGGGGAGTGGCTACAATGAGCAGTTCTTC. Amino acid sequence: CASSLAQGGSGYNEQFF.

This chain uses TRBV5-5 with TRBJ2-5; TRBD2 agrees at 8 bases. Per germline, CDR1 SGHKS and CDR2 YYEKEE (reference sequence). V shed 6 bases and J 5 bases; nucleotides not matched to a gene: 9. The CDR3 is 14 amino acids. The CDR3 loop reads CASKNRGGSETQYF. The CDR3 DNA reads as TGTGCCAGCAAGAACCGGGGGGGCTCGGAGACCCAGTACTTC.

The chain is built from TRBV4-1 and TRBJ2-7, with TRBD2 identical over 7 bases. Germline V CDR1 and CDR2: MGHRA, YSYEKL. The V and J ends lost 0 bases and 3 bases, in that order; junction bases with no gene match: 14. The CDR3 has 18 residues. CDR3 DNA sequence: TGCGCCAGCAGCCAAGAACCTTTAAGGGAGGGGACTTTCTACGAGCAGTACTTC. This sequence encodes CASSQEPLREGTFYEQYF.